The 24 T cell receptor beta chains listed next were all sequenced from one sample in a study of cytomegalovirus exposure and HLA in healthy donors (dated 2017 in TCRdb). The method was the immunoSEQ multiplex PCR assay. The multiplex PCR relied on a mix of 60 forward primers for TCR Vbeta segments and 13 reverse primers for TCR Jbeta segments. The clones in this table, taken by TCRdb from immuneACCESS, are in-frame only. Not every clone is retained; where verified, under half of the shortfall comes from an unresolved V gene, and the cause of the rest is unknown. For this sample there are about 180,000 clones; roughly 79% appear just once. Together, the top ten hold nearly 6.5% of the sample. Sequencing was done on a sample of PBMCs. These receptors were collected from a man aged 40-49 years in good health and CMV-seropositive.

This chain joins TRBV7-3 and TRBJ2-1; the match to TRBD2 covers 11 bases. This CDR3 spans 15 amino acids. The germline CDR1 and CDR2 sequences are SGHTA and FQGTGA. Trimming at V came to 3 bases and at J to 7 bases, leaving 5 bases not matched to a gene. The CDR3 is CASSLLASGRNEQFF. As DNA, the CDR3 is TGTGCCAGCAGCTTGTTGGCTAGCGGGAGGAATGAGCAGTTCTTC.

In DNA, the CDR3 is TGCGCCAGCCACGAAGCGGGAGAGGGAGATACGCAGTATTTT. The encoded protein is CASHEAGEGDTQYF. This sequence joins TRBV5-1 and TRBJ2-3; 8 positions agree with TRBD2. In germline, CDR1 is SGHRS, CDR2 YFSETQ. The V and J ends lost 7 bases and 5 bases, in that order; junction bases with no gene match: 9. This CDR3 is built from 14 residues.

This chain joins TRBV6-1 and TRBJ2-5, with 10 bases lining up with TRBD1. The CDR3 extends over 15 amino acids. The germline V gene encodes CDR1 MNHNS and CDR2 SASEGT. V trimming: 5 bases; J trimming: 0 bases; junction bases outside the gene matches: 3. The CDR3 here is CASSRGQGYQETQYF. The CDR3 nucleotides read TGTGCCAGCAGTAGGGGACAGGGGTACCAAGAGACCCAGTACTTC.

This chain joins TRBV5-4 and TRBJ1-2, with 12 positions matching TRBD1. V shed 2 bases, J shed 8 bases, and the junction held 10 bases outside the gene matches. The germline V gene has CDR1 SGHNT and CDR2 YYREEE (reference sequence). The CDR3 is made up of 16 amino acids. The DNA of the CDR3 is TGTGCCAGCAGCTTTACAACGGGGACAGGGGGCAAAGGCTACACCTTC. This translates into CASSFTTGTGGKGYTF.

The chain is built from TRBV14 and TRBJ2-5; maybe TRBD1 (5 bases). The CDR3 is made up of 13 amino acids. The germline V gene has CDR1 SGHDN and CDR2 FVKESK. Trimming shortened V by 1 base and J by 3 bases, and 6 bases separated the two germline ends. This CDR3 reads CASSQGQKETQYF. The CDR3 DNA reads TGTGCCAGCAGCCAAGGACAGAAAGAGACCCAGTACTTC.

The gene calls are TRBV27 and TRBJ1-5; 7 positions match TRBD1. Per germline, CDR1 MNHEY and CDR2 SMNVEV (reference sequence). V lost 2 bases and J lost 6; bases outside the gene matches: 7. The CDR3 runs 15 residues. CDR3 loop: CASSLGGGGGQPQHF. CDR3 nucleotide sequence: TGTGCCAGCAGTTTAGGAGGGGGCGGAGGTCAGCCCCAGCATTTT.

The chain recombines TRBV19 with TRBJ1-4, with 8 bases identical to TRBD1. CDR3 length: 15 residues. The V segment lost 5 bases and the J segment 3 bases; nucleotides outside the gene matches: 5. The germline gives CDR1 LNHDA, CDR2 SQIVND (reference sequence). CDR3 sequence: CASSWGTGPNEKLFF. The CDR3 nucleotides read TGTGCCAGTAGTTGGGGGACAGGCCCTAATGAAAAACTGTTTTTT.

The count of this clone is one. This chain connects TRBV11-2 to TRBJ2-3, with 7 nucleotides matching TRBD1. The ends lost 5 bases at V and 1 base at J; junction bases unmatched: 6. This CDR3 is built from 15 residues. Per the germline V gene, CDR1 is SGHAT and CDR2 is FQNNGV. DNA of the CDR3: TGTGCCAGCAGCCGGCGACAGGGAGGCACAGATACGCAGTATTTT. Amino acid sequence: CASSRRQGGTDTQYF.

This chain connects TRBV7-2 to TRBJ2-2; 8 bases line up with TRBD1. Germline V lookup: CDR1 SGHTA, CDR2 FQGNSA. J gave up 0 bases and V 5 bases, and 8 bases lay outside the gene matches. The CDR3 is 17 amino acids. In nucleotides, the CDR3 is TGTGCCAGCAGCACCCGACAGGGGTCCGCGAACACCGGGGAGCTGTTTTTT. The encoded protein is CASSTRQGSANTGELFF.

The genes are TRBV19 and TRBJ2-1, with TRBD2 matching over 13 bases. CDR3 length: 15 amino acids. Losses at the gene ends were 7 bases for V and 6 bases for J; bases not matched to a gene: 6. The V gene's germline CDR1 is LNHDA and CDR2 SQIVND (reference sequence). The chain's CDR3 is CASISGLAGVNEQFF. For the CDR3, the DNA is TGTGCCAGTATTTCAGGACTAGCGGGAGTCAATGAGCAGTTCTTC.

CDR3 loop: CASRPPRGGEKLFF. The CDR3 bases are TGTGCCAGCAGACCACCGCGGGGGGGTGAAAAACTGTTTTTT. The chain employs TRBV28 and TRBJ1-4, with D perhaps TRBD1 (5 bases). The germline V gene encodes CDR1 MDHEN and CDR2 SYDVKM. V dropped 6 bases and J dropped 7 bases, with 15 bases sitting between them. The CDR3 covers 14 residues.

The gene calls are TRBV28 and TRBJ1-4; D is perhaps TRBD1 (6 bases). The CDR3 is made up of 14 amino acids. The germline CDR1 and CDR2 sequences are MDHEN and SYDVKM. V was trimmed by 11 bases and J by 8 bases, leaving 21 bases between them. The CDR3 is CASSVQGWREKLFF. The CDR3 DNA sequence: TGTGCCTCATCAGTGCAGGGGTGGCGAGAAAAACTGTTTTTT.

The chain carries TRBV20-1 and TRBJ2-1; 7 nucleotides line up with TRBD2. Germline values: CDR1 DFQATT, CDR2 SNEGSKA (reference sequence). This CDR3 spans 11 amino acids. Losses at the gene ends were 2 bases for V and 10 bases for J; bases not matched to a gene: 2. CDR3 residues: CSARRGGEQFF. The CDR3 DNA reads as TGCAGTGCTAGACGCGGGGGAGAGCAGTTCTTC.

V is TRBV5-1 and J is TRBJ2-5; no firm D call. The CDR3 is 15 residues long. V was trimmed by 0 bases and J by 2 bases, leaving 11 bases between them. The germline V gene has CDR1 SGHRS and CDR2 YFSETQ. CDR3 residues: CASSLVSGRQETQYF. CDR3 in DNA: TGCGCCAGCAGCTTGGTATCTGGCAGACAAGAGACCCAGTACTTC.

The V and J genes are TRBV19 and TRBJ2-7, with 11 bases that match TRBD2. The CDR3 is 15 residues long. V dropped 6 bases and J dropped 5; count of bases not matched to a gene: 9. Germline V gene data show CDR1 as LNHDA and CDR2 as SQIVND (reference sequence). CDR3 sequence: CASRSLAGGLNEQYF. The CDR3 DNA sequence: TGTGCCAGTAGGTCCCTAGCGGGAGGATTGAACGAGCAGTACTTC.

The J gene is TRBJ1-1, the V gene TRBV15; D ambiguous. Germline loops: CDR1 LNHNV, CDR2 YYDKDF (reference sequence). The V end lost 0 bases, the J end lost 5 bases, and 10 bases lay between the germline ends. This CDR3 contains 14 residues. In DNA, the CDR3 is TGTGCCACCAGCAGAGACCCCGGGAGGACTGAAGCTTTCTTT. Amino acid sequence: CATSRDPGRTEAFF.

The sample holds one count of this clone. V gene TRBV11-2 combines with J gene TRBJ2-7; 11 bases line up with TRBD2. CDR1 is SGHAT, CDR2 FQNNGV, per germline. This CDR3 region has 19 residues. The junction had 12 bases not matched to a gene; V was cut back by 0 bases and J by 2 bases. CDR3 nucleotides: TGTGCCAGCAGCTTAGAACCGAATATAGCGGGAGGGCCAACCTACGAGCAGTACTTC. Translated, it gives CASSLEPNIAGGPTYEQYF.

J is TRBJ1-2 and V is TRBV27; 7 bases agree with TRBD1. V lost 5 bases to trimming and J lost 4 bases; unmatched junction nucleotides: 7. The CDR3 is 14 residues long. Germline V lookup: CDR1 MNHEY, CDR2 SMNVEV (reference sequence). The CDR3 loop is CASSPRGSSYGYTF. Here the CDR3 DNA reads TGTGCCAGCAGTCCCAGGGGGTCTTCCTATGGCTACACCTTC.

This clone came up once. This chain's CDR3 is CATKEPGQGWQPQHF. CDR3 bases: TGTGCCACCAAGGAACCGGGACAGGGCTGGCAGCCCCAGCATTTT. The chain recombines TRBV19 with TRBJ1-5, with 9 nucleotides matching TRBD1. The CDR3 sequence is 15 residues long. V was pared by 10 bases and J by 7 bases, with 14 bases of the junction left unmatched. Germline assignment: CDR1 LNHDA and CDR2 SQIVND (reference sequence).

The chain employs TRBV7-8 and TRBJ2-3; 10 bases are shared with TRBD2. CDR1 is SGHVS, CDR2 FQNEAQ, per germline. CDR3 length: 15 amino acids. V shed 5 bases, J shed 4 bases, and the junction held 6 bases outside the gene matches. Here the CDR3 DNA reads TGTGCCAGCAGCATGGGACTAGCGTTTTCAGATACGCAGTATTTT. This encodes CASSMGLAFSDTQYF.

The CDR3: CASSERSVRGQYF. The CDR3 nucleotides are TGCGCCAGCAGTGAACGGAGCGTACGAGGGCAGTACTTC. The rearrangement links TRBV10-1 to TRBJ2-7; no definite D call. Germline-derived CDR1 and CDR2 are WNHNN and SYGVQD (reference sequence). There are 13 residues in the CDR3. Trimming removed 3 bases at V and 9 bases at J, with 15 bases between.

This chain links TRBV5-4 with TRBJ1-2, with a weak D call TRBD1 (5 bases). The CDR3 length is 13 residues. Germline loops: CDR1 SGHNT, CDR2 YYREEE (reference sequence). The germline V and J ends were trimmed by 4 bases and 5 bases, with 12 bases remaining between them. The CDR3: CASSLDRGYGYTF. In DNA, the CDR3 is TGTGCCAGCAGCCTCGACAGAGGATATGGCTACACCTTC.

This clone was detected only a few times. V gene TRBV25-1 combines with J gene TRBJ1-2, with D maybe TRBD1 (6 bases). Germline V gene data show CDR1 as MGHDK and CDR2 as SYGVNS. The CDR3 runs 15 residues. Trimming stripped 4 bases from V and 6 bases from J, with 18 bases between. CDR3 protein: CASSGWTDSVDGYTF. CDR3 nucleotides: TGTGCCAGCAGTGGGTGGACAGATTCTGTGGATGGCTACACCTTC.

This clone was counted between two and nine times. The chain couples TRBV5-1 to TRBJ2-3; 14 nucleotides line up with TRBD2. This CDR3 region has 17 residues. With 2 bases clipped from V and 4 bases from J, the junction kept 6 bases outside the gene matches. Germline lookup yields CDR1 SGHRS and CDR2 YFSETQ. This chain's CDR3 is CASSFYGTSGSADTQYF. The DNA for the CDR3 is TGCGCCAGCAGCTTCTATGGGACTAGCGGGAGTGCAGATACGCAGTATTTT.